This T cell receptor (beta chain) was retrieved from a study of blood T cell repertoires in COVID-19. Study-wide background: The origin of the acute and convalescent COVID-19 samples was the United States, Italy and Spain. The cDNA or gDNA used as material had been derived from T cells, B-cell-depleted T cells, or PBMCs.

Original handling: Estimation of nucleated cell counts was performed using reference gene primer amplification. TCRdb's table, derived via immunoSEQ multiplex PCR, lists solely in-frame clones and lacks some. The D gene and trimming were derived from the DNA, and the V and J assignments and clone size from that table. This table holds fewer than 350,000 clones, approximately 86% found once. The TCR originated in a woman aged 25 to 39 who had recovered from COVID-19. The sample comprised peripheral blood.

The CDR3 nucleotides are TGTGCCAGCAGCCCCACAGGGAATCACTATGGCTACACCTTC. Translated, it gives CASSPTGNHYGYTF. This chain joins TRBV7-2 and TRBJ1-2; weak D call: TRBD1 (6 bases). V was pared by 5 bases and J by 3 bases, with 13 bases between. The CDR3 sequence is 14 residues long. Germline CDR1 is SGHTA and CDR2 is FQGNSA.